Listed here are 21 T cell receptor beta chains from one sample, sequenced in a study of T cell repertoires in cytomegalovirus infection. TCRdb ran MiXCR on the reads and lists one entry per CDR3 protein. This table holds about 900,000 distinct CDR3 sequences, approximately 32% found once. These receptors lack a known antigen. Specimen: cultured CD8+ T cells from PBMCs, collected from culture after CMV antigen stimulation. The receptors derive from a human donor in good health (CMV status not recorded). Some clones in this sample may be carry-over from other donors' samples.

The J gene is TRBJ1-5, the V gene TRBV4-1; D ambiguous. Deletions cut 3 bases from V and 2 bases from J, with 11 bases between. Germline loops: CDR1 MGHRA, CDR2 YSYEKL. This CDR3 region has 15 residues. CDR3 amino acids: CASSQTEAGNQPQHF. CDR3 sequence (DNA): TGCGCCAGCAGCCAGACCGAAGCGGGCAATCAGCCCCAGCATTTT.

V and J are TRBV12-3 or TRBV12-4 and TRBJ1-2; D is unclear. This CDR3 is built from 15 residues. The ends were cut back, 3 bases at V and 4 bases at J, with 15 bases in the middle. CDR3 nucleotides: TGTGCCAGCAGTTTGCCCCTCGGAGAACCCTATGGCTACACCTTC. It yields the protein CASSLPLGEPYGYTF.

This clonotype turned up a few times. The V gene is TRBV5-4, the J gene TRBJ2-2; 13 bases agree with TRBD2. Per the germline V gene, CDR1 is SGHNT and CDR2 is YYREEE (reference sequence). This CDR3 comprises 16 residues. Unmatched junction bases numbered 3, after V lost 4 bases and J lost 3 bases. The CDR3 here is CASSQGLAGYTGELFF. CDR3 coding DNA: TGTGCCAGCAGCCAGGGACTAGCGGGGTACACCGGGGAGCTGTTTTTT.

This clonotype was seen more than once but under ten times. The chain employs TRBV11-1 and TRBJ2-7; maybe TRBD1 (6 bases). The V end was cut by 5 bases, the J end by 5 bases, with 10 bases between. In germline, CDR1 is SGHAT, CDR2 FQDESV (reference sequence). The CDR3 is made up of 12 amino acids. CDR3: CASSRGTDEQYV. The DNA of the CDR3 is TGTGCCAGCAGCAGGGGGACGGACGAGCAGTACGTC.

This clonotype was seen only a few times. The V call is TRBV27, the J call TRBJ1-2; tentative D call: TRBD1 (6 bases). CDR1 and CDR2 (germline): MNHEY, SMNVEV (reference sequence). V was cut by 7 bases and J by 2 bases, with 11 bases left in between. The length of the CDR3 is 13 residues. The CDR3 bases are TGTGCCAGCACTCATGACAGGAACTATGGCTACACCTTC. Encoded protein: CASTHDRNYGYTF.

The J gene is TRBJ1-3, the V gene TRBV10-3; 7 nucleotides align to TRBD1. Germline CDR1 ENHRY, CDR2 SYGVKD. The J segment lost 6 bases and the V segment lost 7 bases, leaving 6 bases of the junction unmatched. The CDR3 is made up of 13 amino acids. The chain's CDR3 is CAIMWDSENTIYF. For the CDR3, the DNA is TGTGCCATCATGTGGGACAGCGAAAACACCATATATTTT.

The rearrangement uses TRBV27 and TRBJ2-3, with 13 bases identical to TRBD2. The junction had 4 bases not matched to a gene; V was cut back by 5 bases and J by 5 bases. The germline V gene has CDR1 MNHEY and CDR2 SMNVEV (reference sequence). The CDR3 is made up of 15 amino acids. The CDR3, as DNA: TGTGCCAGCAGTGCGCGACTAGCGGGGGGAGATACGCAGTATTTT. The encoded protein is CASSARLAGGDTQYF.

The chain employs TRBV6-6 and TRBJ1-3, with 7 bases fitting TRBD1. This CDR3 has 15 residues. Germline CDR1 MNHNY, CDR2 SVGAGI (reference sequence). V lost 7 bases and J lost 0; bases outside the gene matches: 6. The DNA of the CDR3 is TGTGCCAGCATTCTCGGGACAGTCTCTGGAAACACCATATATTTT. Amino acids: CASILGTVSGNTIYF.

Ten or more counts support this clonotype. V and J are TRBV7-8 and TRBJ2-1; D gene uncertain. V was cut by 5 bases and J by 0 bases, with 8 bases left in between. CDR3 length: 14 amino acids. Germline lookup yields CDR1 SGHVS and CDR2 FQNEAQ. The CDR3 region is CASSPQASYNEQFF. The CDR3, as DNA: TGTGCCAGCAGCCCTCAGGCCTCCTACAATGAGCAGTTCTTC.

This clonotype was counted only a few times. The chain combines TRBV19 with TRBJ1-1, with D uncertain. V gave up 3 bases and J gave up 6 bases, with 14 bases separating them. The CDR3 is made up of 14 amino acids. From germline, CDR1 is LNHDA and CDR2 SQIVND (reference sequence). The CDR3 loop is CASSIQTRQAEAFF. CDR3 nucleotides: TGTGCCAGTAGTATCCAGACCAGGCAGGCTGAAGCTTTCTTT.

A note on this clonotype: Its ends do not fully match the called genes, so a read error is possible. The gene calls are TRBV2 and TRBJ1-1, with D hard to call. Germline values: CDR1 SNHLY, CDR2 FYNNEI. The CDR3 runs 8 residues. The CDR3 reads CASSEAYF. The CDR3 bases are TGTGCCAGCAGTGAGGCTTACTTT.

The V call is TRBV2, the J call TRBJ2-1, with TRBD1 matching 9 bases. The CDR3 has 19 residues. Germline-derived CDR1 and CDR2 are SNHLY and FYNNEI. The J segment lost 11 bases and the V segment lost 4 bases, leaving 24 bases of the junction unmatched. In DNA, the CDR3 is TGTGCCAGCAGTGCGCCGCGCAACACAGGGGGCATTAGCGGTAGTAAGCAGTTCTTC. Its translation is CASSAPRNTGGISGSKQFF.

This chain uses TRBV3-1 with TRBJ1-2; 7 bases are shared with TRBD1. CDR1 is LGHDT, CDR2 YNNKEL, per germline (reference sequence). V lost 2 bases to trimming and J lost 1 base; unmatched junction nucleotides: 13. This CDR3 has 18 amino acids. CDR3 nucleotide sequence: TGTGCCAGCAGCCAAATGGACAGGCCGGTGCGCCTTAACTATGGCTACACCTTC. Its protein is CASSQMDRPVRLNYGYTF.

For the CDR3, the DNA is TGCGCCAGCAGCCAGAGTTGGACAGGGAGCTCCTATAATTCACCCCTCCACTTT. Translating it yields CASSQSWTGSSYNSPLHF. The chain uses TRBV5-1 and TRBJ1-6, with 8 positions matching TRBD1. Germline loops: CDR1 SGHRS, CDR2 YFSETQ. This CDR3 has 18 amino acids. V dropped 4 bases and J dropped 0; count of bases not matched to a gene: 9.

The table lists this clonotype with many counts. This rearrangement joins TRBV28 to TRBJ2-7; D is undetermined. CDR3 length equals 11 residues. Trimming removed 6 bases from V and 0 bases from J, with 3 bases in between. Germline CDR1 MDHEN, CDR2 SYDVKM. The CDR3 here is CASSRSYEQYV. In nucleotides, the CDR3 is TGTGCCAGCAGCCGCTCCTACGAGCAGTACGTC.

This clonotype was found once. The J gene is TRBJ2-2, the V gene TRBV10-2; D is perhaps TRBD2 (7 bases). Germline V lookup: CDR1 WSHSY, CDR2 SAAADI. The V end was cut by 8 bases, the J end by 8 bases, with 12 bases between. The CDR3 has 12 residues. The CDR3 is CASGGAGGELFF. Here the CDR3 DNA reads TGCGCCAGCGGGGGGGCAGGGGGGGAGCTGTTTTTT.

In its sample, this clonotype was seen a few times. V and J are TRBV7-8 and TRBJ2-7; D unclear. CDR1 and CDR2 (germline): SGHVS, FQNEAQ. The CDR3 runs 14 residues. Trimming shortened V by 5 bases and J by 6 bases, and 17 bases separated the two germline ends. DNA for the CDR3: TGTGCCAGCAGCCTCAAGGGCTCCCGACGCGAGCAGTACGTC. This translates into CASSLKGSRREQYV.

The rearrangement uses TRBV12-3 or TRBV12-4 and TRBJ2-3, with 11 bases matching TRBD2. The CDR3 runs 16 residues. V shed 5 bases, J shed 2 bases, and the junction held 6 bases outside the gene matches. In DNA, the CDR3 is TGTGCCAGCAGTCACCTAGCGGGGGGCCACACAGATACGCAGTATTTT. Protein: CASSHLAGGHTDTQYF.

The chain recombines TRBV6-5 with TRBJ2-5; possibly TRBD2 for D (6 bases). The CDR3 spans 13 residues. Trimming cost V 7 bases and J 2 bases, with 11 bases left between them. The germline V gene has CDR1 MNHEY and CDR2 SVGAGI. Written as DNA, the CDR3 is TGTGCCAGCACAAGGGGACTTCAAGAGACCCAGTACTTC. Protein: CASTRGLQETQYF.

In its sample, this clonotype was seen many times. The chain has TRBV7-2 and TRBJ2-3; D uncertain. Trimming took 1 base from V and 4 from J, leaving 9 bases between them. There are 14 residues in the CDR3. Looked up from germline, CDR1 is SGHTA and CDR2 is FQGNSA. The CDR3 protein is CASSLGIRPDTQYF. CDR3 sequence (DNA): TGTGCCAGCAGCTTAGGAATAAGGCCAGATACGCAGTATTTT.

The rearrangement uses TRBV27 and TRBJ2-2; TRBD2 might be the D (6 bases). CDR1 and CDR2 (germline): MNHEY, SMNVEV (reference sequence). V dropped 11 bases and J dropped 5 bases, with 27 bases sitting between them. This CDR3 contains 17 residues. CDR3 amino acids: CASFGRLNARGTGELFF. The CDR3 DNA sequence: TGTGCCTCCTTTGGGCGACTGAACGCCCGGGGGACCGGGGAGCTGTTTTTT.